The 5 T cell receptor beta chains given below trace back to one sample, sequenced in a study of early T cells in non-severe SARS-CoV-2 infection. A single record per CDR3 protein comes from TCRdb applying MiXCR to the 5' RACE reads. The sample lists approximately 58,000 distinct CDR3 sequences, about 12% occurring once. The sample in question was whole blood, obtained at baseline. Receptors were obtained from an adult who was a healthcare worker with PCR-confirmed SARS-CoV-2 infection or an uninfected control (not recorded which).

The V gene is TRBV12-3 or TRBV12-4, the J gene TRBJ1-4; D is possibly TRBD1 (6 bases). V lost 5 bases and J 8 bases, leaving 9 bases between the germline ends. The CDR3 consists of 12 residues. CDR3 sequence reads: CASSGQLEKLFF. CDR3 coding DNA: TGTGCCAGCAGTGGACAGCTCGAAAAACTGTTTTTT.

This clonotype has at least ten counts. V is TRBV7-2 and J is TRBJ2-7; 11 bases map to TRBD2. J was trimmed by 2 bases and V by 5 bases; bases with no gene match: 5. The germline gives CDR1 SGHTA, CDR2 FQGNSA. CDR3 length: 15 amino acids. Here the CDR3 reads CASSRGTSGTYEQYF. CDR3 nucleotides: TGTGCCAGCAGCCGAGGGACTAGCGGCACCTACGAGCAGTACTTC.

This clonotype has ten or more counts. The V call is TRBV7-9, the J call TRBJ1-3; possible D gene TRBD1, 5 bases. This CDR3 is built from 14 residues. Trimming pared 6 bases from V and 4 bases from J, leaving 13 bases between. Germline assignment: CDR1 SEHNR and CDR2 FQNEAQ (reference sequence). CDR3 sequence: CASRHETAGNTIYF. The DNA of the CDR3 is TGTGCCAGCAGACACGAGACAGCCGGAAACACCATATATTTT.

The rearrangement uses TRBV7-9 and TRBJ2-3, with 14 nucleotides matching TRBD2. Germline values: CDR1 SEHNR, CDR2 FQNEAQ (reference sequence). The ends lost 4 bases at V and 6 bases at J; junction bases unmatched: 6. The CDR3 runs 16 residues. CDR3 bases: TGTGCCAGCAGCTCGGGACTAGCGGGAGTCGCCGATACGCAGTATTTT. Translating gives CASSSGLAGVADTQYF.

The chain employs TRBV6-2 or TRBV6-3 and TRBJ2-7; D is perhaps TRBD1 or TRBD2 (5 bases each). The CDR3 is made up of 14 amino acids. Trimming shortened V by 6 bases and J by 3 bases, and 15 bases separated the two germline ends. Germline V gene data show CDR1 as MNHEY and CDR2 as SVGEGT. As DNA, the CDR3 is TGTGCCAGCAGATCCGGACGTGGGGGCTACGAGCAGTACTTC. It encodes CASRSGRGGYEQYF.